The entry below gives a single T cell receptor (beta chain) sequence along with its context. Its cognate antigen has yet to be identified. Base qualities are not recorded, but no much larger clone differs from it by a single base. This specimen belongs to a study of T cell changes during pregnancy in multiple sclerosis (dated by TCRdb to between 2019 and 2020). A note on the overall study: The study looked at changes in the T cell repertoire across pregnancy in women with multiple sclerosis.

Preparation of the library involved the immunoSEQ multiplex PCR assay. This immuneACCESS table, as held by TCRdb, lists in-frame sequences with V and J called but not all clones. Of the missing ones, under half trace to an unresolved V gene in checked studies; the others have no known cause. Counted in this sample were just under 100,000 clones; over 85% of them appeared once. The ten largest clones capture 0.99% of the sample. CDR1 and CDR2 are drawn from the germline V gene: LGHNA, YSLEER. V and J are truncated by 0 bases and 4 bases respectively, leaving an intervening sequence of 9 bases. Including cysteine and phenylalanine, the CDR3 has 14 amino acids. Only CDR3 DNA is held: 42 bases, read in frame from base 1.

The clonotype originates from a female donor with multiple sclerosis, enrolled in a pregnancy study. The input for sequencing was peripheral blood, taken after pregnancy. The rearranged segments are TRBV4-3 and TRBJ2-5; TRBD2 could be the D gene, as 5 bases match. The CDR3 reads CASSQDTAGETQYF. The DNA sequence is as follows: TGCGCCAGCAGCCAAGATACGGCGGGAGAGACCCAGTACTTC.